This T cell receptor beta chain was found in a study of OX40 agonist ivuxolimab in advanced cancers. Study in general: Intravenous ivuxolimab was administered to patients every 2 weeks at 0.01 to 10 mg/kg. Three patients got partial responses; one had hepatocellular carcinoma and two had cutaneous melanoma. Study-level findings and limits: Part of the nonresponder group also had normalized T-cell clonal expansion that was low.

Note on this clone: Its antigen remains unidentified.

Patients who had autoimmune disease history or got systemic immunosuppression were left out. TCRdb's copy holds only in-frame clones and misses some; the assay was immunoSEQ multiplex PCR. The sample lists 30,000 to 40,000 clones; 92% were seen once. This TCR was recovered from an adult with an advanced solid tumor such as melanoma, head and neck, liver or kidney cancer. The sample was CD4+ or CD8+ T cells sorted from blood, taken in a trial of the OX40 agonist ivuxolimab.

The CDR3 DNA sequence: TGTGCCAGCAGGGGGACTAGCAATGAGCAGTTCTTC. Protein: CASRGTSNEQFF. V usage is TRBV6-5 and J usage is TRBJ2-1; 8 bases line up with TRBD2. The CDR3 consists of 12 residues. V lost 6 bases and J lost 6; bases outside the gene matches: 1. Germline V lookup: CDR1 MNHEY, CDR2 SVGAGI.